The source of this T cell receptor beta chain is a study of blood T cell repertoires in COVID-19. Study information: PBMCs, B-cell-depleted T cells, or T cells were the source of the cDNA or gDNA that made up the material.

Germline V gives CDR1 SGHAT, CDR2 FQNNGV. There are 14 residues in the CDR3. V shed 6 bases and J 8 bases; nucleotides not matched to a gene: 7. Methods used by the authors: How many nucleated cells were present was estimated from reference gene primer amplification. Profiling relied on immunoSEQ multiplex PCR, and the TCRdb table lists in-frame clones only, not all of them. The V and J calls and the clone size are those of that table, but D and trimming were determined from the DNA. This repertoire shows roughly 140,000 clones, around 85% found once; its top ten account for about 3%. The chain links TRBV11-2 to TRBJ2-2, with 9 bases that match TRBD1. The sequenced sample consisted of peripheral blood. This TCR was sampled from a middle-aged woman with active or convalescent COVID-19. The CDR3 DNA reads TGTGCCAGCAGATCGACAGGGGGTTCAGGGGAGCTGTTTTTT. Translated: CASRSTGGSGELFF.